One sample yielded the 20 T cell receptor beta chains listed below, sequenced in a study of post-analysis software for immune sequencing data. Notes on the study in general: The study found TRBV5-6, TRBV5-1 and TRBV20-1 among roughly 5 TRBV segments more frequent in patients than controls.

No cognate antigen is known for these TCRs. Every TCR beta cDNA library bore unique molecular identifiers. TCRdb processed the PCR reads anew with MiXCR; each CDR3 protein has one entry. The sample includes 500,000 to 600,000 distinct CDR3 sequences, roughly two fifths of them seen just once. Sequencing was performed on blood. The receptors here all came from a girl between 5 and 17 years old with multiple sclerosis.

The V gene is TRBV20-1, the J gene TRBJ2-7; 10 bases agree with TRBD2. The CDR3 length is 15 residues. Germline V lookup: CDR1 DFQATT, CDR2 SNEGSKA (reference sequence). The V segment lost 6 bases and the J segment 5 bases; nucleotides outside the gene matches: 13. The CDR3 DNA follows: TGCAGTGCCAACCCTCTGGGGCTAGCGGGGGACGAGCAGTACTTC. It specifies CSANPLGLAGDEQYF.

This sequence joins TRBV20-1 and TRBJ1-2; the match to TRBD1 covers 12 bases. The V gene end was trimmed by 0 bases and the J gene end by 3 bases; junction bases not matched to a gene: 8. This CDR3 region has 17 residues. Germline CDR1 reads DFQATT; CDR2 reads SNEGSKA (reference sequence). The CDR3 loop is CSARDTGQGAPDYGYTF. Here the CDR3 DNA reads TGCAGTGCTAGAGACACGGGACAGGGGGCGCCCGACTATGGCTACACCTTC.

This clonotype was counted a single time. The chain uses TRBV10-3 and TRBJ2-7, with D maybe TRBD1 (5 bases). The J call may not be correct, given that the DNA end is closer to TRBJ2-5. Germline loops: CDR1 ENHRY, CDR2 SYGVKD. CDR3 size: 14 residues. The CDR3 loop reads CAISETGDVETQYF. The CDR3 nucleotides read TGTGCCATCAGTGAGACAGGCGACGTGGAGACCCAGTACTTC.

Comment on this clonotype: Germline and junction disagree at one end, which may indicate a read error. The chain links TRBV12-3 or TRBV12-4 to TRBJ2-1; no clear D gene. The CDR3 covers 14 residues. In DNA, the CDR3 is TGTGCCGGCAGTTTTTTTACAGACTACAATGAGCAGTTCTTC. It codes for CAGSFFTDYNEQFF.

The chain couples TRBV12-3 or TRBV12-4 to TRBJ2-2; no reliable D call. CDR3 length: 14 residues. Trimming left V 1 base short and J 7 bases short, with 10 bases between. CDR3 DNA sequence: TGTGCCAGCAGTTTAGAGGGAAAAGACGGGGAGCTGTTTTTT. Translating gives CASSLEGKDGELFF.

The chain recombines TRBV19 with TRBJ2-3; D may be TRBD1 (6 bases). The CDR3 spans 15 residues. CDR1 and CDR2 (germline): LNHDA, SQIVND (reference sequence). V lost 6 bases, J lost 4 bases, and 17 bases lay in between. The CDR3 loop reads CASSRQVGNPDTQYF. CDR3 nucleotide sequence: TGTGCCAGTAGCCGACAGGTTGGCAATCCAGATACGCAGTATTTT.

This clonotype was found a few times. The chain employs TRBV20-1 and TRBJ2-1; 11 nucleotides align to TRBD2. The germline gives CDR1 DFQATT, CDR2 SNEGSKA (reference sequence). The CDR3 totals 14 residues. J lost 3 bases, V lost 2 bases, and 0 bases had no gene match. DNA of the CDR3: TGCAGTGCTAGAACTAGCGGGAGCTACAATGAGCAGTTCTTC. It codes for CSARTSGSYNEQFF.

The chain combines TRBV5-1 with TRBJ2-3, with a weak D call TRBD2 (6 bases). The CDR3 totals 16 residues. Trimming stripped 4 bases from V and 2 bases from J, with 17 bases between. Germline CDR1 SGHRS, CDR2 YFSETQ. CDR3 region: CASSPPGRGNTDTQYF. CDR3 in DNA: TGCGCCAGCAGCCCTCCGGGGCGGGGAAACACAGATACGCAGTATTTT.

A few counts support this clonotype. The chain uses TRBV11-3 and TRBJ2-7; 8 positions match TRBD2. Germline V gene lookup returns CDR1 SGHNT and CDR2 YENEEA. J was trimmed by 4 bases and V by 3 bases; bases with no gene match: 8. This CDR3 contains 15 residues. The CDR3 sequence is CASSLGLGGTYEQYF. As DNA, the CDR3 is TGTGCCAGCAGCTTGGGACTAGGTGGTACATACGAGCAGTACTTC.

The CDR3: CASSLESPSAEDTQYF. In DNA form, the CDR3 reads TGTGCCAGCAGCTTGGAGTCTCCCTCAGCGGAAGATACGCAGTATTTT. V usage is TRBV5-5 and J usage is TRBJ2-3; D might be TRBD2 (5 bases). CDR1 and CDR2 (germline): SGHKS, YYEKEE (reference sequence). This CDR3 is 16 amino acids long. The V gene lost 0 bases and the J gene lost 5 bases, with 16 bases spanning the gap.

The chain employs TRBV29-1 and TRBJ1-2; D is possibly TRBD1 (5 bases). Germline V gives CDR1 SQVTM, CDR2 ANQGSEA. The V end lost 6 bases, the J end lost 4 bases, and 15 bases lay between the germline ends. CDR3 length equals 13 residues. The DNA for the CDR3 is TGCAGCGTGTTGGGGGGAAAGTCCTATGGCTACACCTTC. Translated, it gives CSVLGGKSYGYTF.

The table lists this clonotype with a few counts. J is TRBJ2-1 and V is TRBV5-1; 8 bases align to TRBD2. The germline CDR1 and CDR2 sequences are SGHRS and YFSETQ. V shed 4 bases, J shed 7 bases, and the junction held 7 bases outside the gene matches. The CDR3 contains 14 residues. The CDR3 DNA reads as TGCGCCAGCAGCCCGATAGCGGGAAGAAATGAGCAGTTCTTC. Amino acid sequence: CASSPIAGRNEQFF.

The chain has TRBV29-1 and TRBJ1-1; 9 nucleotides align to TRBD1. The V gene's germline CDR1 is SQVTM and CDR2 ANQGSEA. CDR3 length: 13 amino acids. Losses at the gene ends were 8 bases for V and 3 bases for J; bases not matched to a gene: 7. The CDR3 here is CSFRQGGDTEAFF. The CDR3 DNA follows: TGCAGCTTCCGACAGGGGGGGGACACTGAAGCTTTCTTT.

The chain is built from TRBV12-3 or TRBV12-4 and TRBJ2-4; 9 bases map to TRBD2. The J call is doubtful: the DNA matches TRBJ2-7 better. This CDR3 spans 14 amino acids. The CDR3 spells CASSLREGRGEQYF. DNA of the CDR3: TGTGCCAGCAGTTTGCGGGAGGGCCGTGGCGAGCAGTACTTC.

This chain connects TRBV24-1 to TRBJ1-1; D is undetermined. V gave up 0 bases and J gave up 9 bases, with 10 bases separating them. Germline values: CDR1 KGHDR, CDR2 SFDVKD. CDR3 length: 13 amino acids. In DNA, the CDR3 is TGTGCCACCAGTGATTTGTTTTCTGAGAAAGCTTTCTTT. This sequence encodes CATSDLFSEKAFF.

In regard to this clonotype: A single base separates this from a much larger clone, so it may be a read error. The genes are TRBV6-4 and TRBJ2-6; 8 bases line up with TRBD1. CDR3 size: 15 residues. The germline gives CDR1 MRHNA, CDR2 SNTAGT. As DNA, the CDR3 is TGTGCCAGCAGCGACCAGGGGGCTGGGGCCAACGTCCGGACTTTC. Residues: CASSDQGAGANVRTF.

This clonotype was found a few times. The chain couples TRBV7-6 to TRBJ2-7; weak D call: TRBD2 (6 bases). The CDR3 is 14 amino acids. Trimming removed 3 bases from V and 3 bases from J, with 12 bases in between. Germline values: CDR1 SGHVS, CDR2 FNYEAQ. CDR3 loop: CASSLGGNIYEQYF. The CDR3 nucleotides are TGTGCCAGCAGCTTGGGGGGTAATATCTACGAGCAGTACTTC.

This chain links TRBV5-6 with TRBJ2-3; D not certain. This CDR3 region has 13 residues. V lost 1 base and J lost 6, with 9 bases in between. The germline V gene has CDR1 SGHDT and CDR2 YYEEEE. This CDR3 reads CASSLPGIDTQYF. The CDR3, as DNA: TGTGCCAGCAGCTTGCCCGGTATTGATACGCAGTATTTT.

The chain is built from TRBV2 and TRBJ1-1; TRBD1 matches at 8 bases. Germline CDR1 is SNHLY and CDR2 is FYNNEI. The CDR3 runs to 15 residues. V lost 1 base and J lost 5; bases outside the gene matches: 6. In DNA, the CDR3 is TGTGCCAGCAGTGAAGAAGGCAGGGGGCTTACTGAAGCTTTCTTT. It codes for CASSEEGRGLTEAFF.

This clonotype turned up a few times. This sequence joins TRBV29-1 and TRBJ2-1; 8 nucleotides agree with TRBD1. V shed 2 bases, J shed 9 bases, and the junction held 9 bases outside the gene matches. Germline CDR1 and CDR2: SQVTM and ANQGSEA. This CDR3 has 14 residues. The chain's CDR3 is CSVEQDRAWGEQFF. CDR3 sequence (DNA): TGCAGCGTTGAACAGGACAGGGCCTGGGGTGAGCAGTTCTTC.